A selection of T cell receptor beta chains follows, all from one sample in a study of blood T cell repertoires in COVID-19. The table came from immunoSEQ multiplex PCR; TCRdb's copy has only in-frame clones and leaves some out. This table holds 95,000 to 120,000 clones, 85% to 90% found once. Source material: peripheral blood. The receptors shown here come from a woman aged 45-60 years with acute or convalescent COVID-19. Each CDR3 is given with its conserved first and last residue. The D gene is left open where the match is weak. The size of a clone is reported for some rows only, either as once, few or many, or as a class for expanded clones.

cdr3_nt,cdr3_aa,v_call,clone_size,d_call,j_call
TGTGCCTGGAGTGTAGGACAGGAGTCCCGAGATACGCAGTATTTT,CAWSVGQESRDTQYF,TRBV30,NA,TRBD1,TRBJ2-3
TGTGCCAGCAGCTTAGACAGGGGAGGCACAGATACGCAGTATTTT,CASSLDRGGTDTQYF,TRBV7-2,once,TRBD1,TRBJ2-3
TGTGCCTGGAGCGAGATGACAGGACTTGTCAATGAGCAGTTCTTC,CAWSEMTGLVNEQFF,TRBV30,NA,NA,TRBJ2-1
TGTGCCATCAGTGACAGGGGGACTGGTGAAGCTTTCTTT,CAISDRGTGEAFF,TRBV10-3,NA,TRBD1,TRBJ1-1
TGTGCCAGCAGCCGGGACAGGAATGGAGCTTTCTTT,CASSRDRNGAFF,TRBV5-4,NA,TRBD1,TRBJ1-1
TGTGCCAGCAGTTTCGGGAACACTGAAGCTTTCTTT,CASSFGNTEAFF,TRBV28,NA,NA,TRBJ1-1
TGCAGCGCCGCAAAAGGCTGGGGCTCGTCCGCTGAAGCTTTCTTT,CSAAKGWGSSAEAFF,TRBV29-1,NA,NA,TRBJ1-1
TGTGCCAGTAGAGAGAAGGCGGAGTACTATGGCTACACCTTC,CASREKAEYYGYTF,TRBV19,NA,NA,TRBJ1-2
TGTGCCAGCAGGCCGACAGGGGAAGCTTCACCCCTCCACTTT,CASRPTGEASPLHF,TRBV6-6,NA,TRBD1,TRBJ1-6
TGTGCCAGCAGTCTGGGACAGGGGTTTGATGGCTACACCTTC,CASSLGQGFDGYTF,TRBV28,once,TRBD1,TRBJ1-2
TGTGCCAGCAGCCCCCCGGGAAGACCGGGAGTTGAAGCTTTCTTT,CASSPPGRPGVEAFF,TRBV9,NA,NA,TRBJ1-1
TGTGCCAGCAGTCGGTGGGGCTACACCTTC,CASSRWGYTF,TRBV21-1,NA,NA,TRBJ1-2
TGTGCCAGCAGCCATTCGACAGGGAATTCACCCCTCCACTTT,CASSHSTGNSPLHF,TRBV3-1/TRBV3-2,NA,TRBD1,TRBJ1-6
TGTGCCAGCAGCTTGGTAGGCAGGAATAATTCACCCCTCCACTTT,CASSLVGRNNSPLHF,TRBV7-2,NA,NA,TRBJ1-6
TGTGCCAGCAGCCATGGGACAGTTCAAGAGACCCAGTACTTC,CASSHGTVQETQYF,TRBV7-2,NA,TRBD1,TRBJ2-5
TGTGCCACCTCAAACAGACAGGGCTCGTACACCGGGGAGCTGTTTTTT,CATSNRQGSYTGELFF,TRBV15,NA,TRBD1,TRBJ2-2
TGCGCCAGCAGCCAATATTCCCTAGCGGGGGGGGAGGAGACCCAGTACTTC,CASSQYSLAGGEETQYF,TRBV4-1,NA,TRBD2,TRBJ2-5
TGTGCCAGCAGTATGGGGGGAAACTACAATGAGCAGTTCTTC,CASSMGGNYNEQFF,TRBV6-2/TRBV6-3,NA,NA,TRBJ2-1
TGTGCCAGCAGCTTCAGCGGGGCGGAGACCCAGTACTTC,CASSFSGAETQYF,TRBV5-6,NA,TRBD2,TRBJ2-5